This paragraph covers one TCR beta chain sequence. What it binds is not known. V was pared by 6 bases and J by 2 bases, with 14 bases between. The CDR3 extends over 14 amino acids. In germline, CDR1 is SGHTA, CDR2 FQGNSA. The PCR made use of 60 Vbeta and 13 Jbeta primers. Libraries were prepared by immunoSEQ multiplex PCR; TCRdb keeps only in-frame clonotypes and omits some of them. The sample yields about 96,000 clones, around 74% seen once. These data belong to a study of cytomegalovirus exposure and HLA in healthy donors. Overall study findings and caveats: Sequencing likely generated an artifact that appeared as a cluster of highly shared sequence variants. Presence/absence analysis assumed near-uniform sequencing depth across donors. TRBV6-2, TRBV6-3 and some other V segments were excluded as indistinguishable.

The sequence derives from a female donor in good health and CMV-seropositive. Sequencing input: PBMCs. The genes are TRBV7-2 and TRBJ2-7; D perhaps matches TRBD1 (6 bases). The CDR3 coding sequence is TGTGCCAGCAGTTCCGGGACATTCCCCTACGAGCAGTACTTC. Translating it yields CASSSGTFPYEQYF.